The clone carrying this T cell receptor (beta chain) was observed a few times. The antigen remains undetermined. There are 13 residues in the CDR3. V was clipped by 2 bases and J by 6 bases, with 8 bases between them. Germline-derived CDR1 and CDR2 are MDHEN and SYDVKM. PCR used 60 Vbeta primers and 13 Jbeta primers. TCRdb keeps only in-frame clones here, not all; method: immunoSEQ multiplex PCR. The table lists about 200,000 clones, 9.5% to 15% of them singletons, with roughly 7.7% in the top ten. This entry comes from a study of cytomegalovirus exposure and HLA in healthy donors. Study results and caveats: Judged likely to be a sequencing artifact was a cluster of highly shared sequence variants. While the bulk of TCR sequences proved rare, some public TCRs turned up in many donors.

The sample comprised PBMCs. This TCR came from a man aged 45-65 years in good health and CMV-seropositive. The chain joins TRBV28 to TRBJ1-5; possible D gene TRBD1, 6 bases. The CDR3 region is CASSLTRGQPQHF. For the CDR3, the DNA is TGTGCCAGCAGTTTAACCAGGGGTCAGCCCCAGCATTTT.